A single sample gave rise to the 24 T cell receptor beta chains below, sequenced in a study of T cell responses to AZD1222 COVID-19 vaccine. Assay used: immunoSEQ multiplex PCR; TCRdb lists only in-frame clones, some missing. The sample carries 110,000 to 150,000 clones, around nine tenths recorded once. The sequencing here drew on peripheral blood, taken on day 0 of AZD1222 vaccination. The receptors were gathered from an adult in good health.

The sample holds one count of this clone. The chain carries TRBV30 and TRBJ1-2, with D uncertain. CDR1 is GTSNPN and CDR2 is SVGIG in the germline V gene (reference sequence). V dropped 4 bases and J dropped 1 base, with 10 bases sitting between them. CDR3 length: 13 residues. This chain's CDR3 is CAWMPGDNYGYTF. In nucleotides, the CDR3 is TGTGCCTGGATGCCAGGAGATAACTATGGCTACACCTTC.

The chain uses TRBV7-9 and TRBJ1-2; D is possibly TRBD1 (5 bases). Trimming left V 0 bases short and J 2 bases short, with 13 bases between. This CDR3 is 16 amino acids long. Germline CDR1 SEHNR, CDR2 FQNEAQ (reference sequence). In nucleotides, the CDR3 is TGTGCCAGCAGCTTAGCTGGGGCCGGGCCCAACTATGGCTACACCTTC. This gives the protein CASSLAGAGPNYGYTF.

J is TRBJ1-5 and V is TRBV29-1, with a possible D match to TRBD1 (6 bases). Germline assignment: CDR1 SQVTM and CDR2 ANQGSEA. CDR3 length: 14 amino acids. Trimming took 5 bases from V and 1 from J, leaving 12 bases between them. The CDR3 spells CSVTSTGSNQPQHF. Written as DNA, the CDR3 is TGCAGCGTTACGAGCACAGGGAGCAATCAGCCCCAGCATTTT. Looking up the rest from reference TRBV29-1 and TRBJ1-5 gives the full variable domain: SAVISQKPSRDICQRGTSLTIQCQVDSQVTMMFWYRQQPGQSLTLIATANQGSEATYESGFVIDKFPISRPNLTFSTLTVSNMSPEDSSIYLCSVTSTGSNQPQHFGDGTRLSIL.

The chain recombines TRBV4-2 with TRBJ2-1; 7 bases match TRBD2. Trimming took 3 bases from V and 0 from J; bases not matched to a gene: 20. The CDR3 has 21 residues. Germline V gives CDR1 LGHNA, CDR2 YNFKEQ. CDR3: CASSHVLVRLAGKSSYNEQFF. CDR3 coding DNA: TGTGCCAGCAGCCACGTGCTCGTAAGACTAGCTGGAAAGAGCTCCTACAATGAGCAGTTCTTC.

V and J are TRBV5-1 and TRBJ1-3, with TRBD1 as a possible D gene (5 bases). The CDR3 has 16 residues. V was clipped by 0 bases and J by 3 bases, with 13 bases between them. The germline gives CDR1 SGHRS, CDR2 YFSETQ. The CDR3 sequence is CASSLAGTEGGNTIYF. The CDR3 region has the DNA TGCGCCAGCAGCTTGGCGGGGACCGAAGGTGGAAACACCATATATTTT.

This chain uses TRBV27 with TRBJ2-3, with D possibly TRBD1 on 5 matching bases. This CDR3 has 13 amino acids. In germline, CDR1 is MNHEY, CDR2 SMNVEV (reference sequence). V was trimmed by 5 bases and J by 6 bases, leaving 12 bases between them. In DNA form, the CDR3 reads TGTGCCAGCAGTACCGGACACCTCGATACGCAGTATTTT. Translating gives CASSTGHLDTQYF.

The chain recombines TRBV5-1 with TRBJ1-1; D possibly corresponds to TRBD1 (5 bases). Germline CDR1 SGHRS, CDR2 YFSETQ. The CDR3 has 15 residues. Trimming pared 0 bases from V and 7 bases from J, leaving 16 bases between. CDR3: CASSLGLGQGFEAFF. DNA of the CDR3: TGCGCCAGCAGCTTGGGACTGGGGCAGGGATTTGAAGCTTTCTTT.

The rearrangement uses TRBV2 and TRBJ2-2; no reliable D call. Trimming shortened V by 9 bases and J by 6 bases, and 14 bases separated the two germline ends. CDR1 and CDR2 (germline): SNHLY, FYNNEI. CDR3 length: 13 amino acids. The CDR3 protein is CASTVYDPGELFF. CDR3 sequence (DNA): TGTGCCAGTACAGTATACGACCCCGGGGAGCTGTTTTTT.

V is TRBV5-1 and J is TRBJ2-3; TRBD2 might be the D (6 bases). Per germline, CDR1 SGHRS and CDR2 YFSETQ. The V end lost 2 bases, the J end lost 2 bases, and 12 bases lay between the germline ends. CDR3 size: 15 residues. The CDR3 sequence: CASSFEAGFTDTQYF. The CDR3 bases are TGCGCCAGCAGCTTCGAAGCGGGCTTCACAGATACGCAGTATTTT.

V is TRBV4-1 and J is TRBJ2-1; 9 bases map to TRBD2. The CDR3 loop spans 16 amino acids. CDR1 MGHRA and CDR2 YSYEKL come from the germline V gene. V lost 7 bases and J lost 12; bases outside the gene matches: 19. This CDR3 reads CASTRTERIAGVRQFF. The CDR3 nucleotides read TGCGCCAGCACAAGGACAGAGAGAATAGCGGGAGTGCGGCAGTTCTTC.

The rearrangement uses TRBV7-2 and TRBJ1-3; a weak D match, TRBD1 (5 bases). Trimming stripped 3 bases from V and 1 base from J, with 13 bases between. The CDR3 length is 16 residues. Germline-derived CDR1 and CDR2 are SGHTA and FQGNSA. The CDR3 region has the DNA TGTGCCAGCAGCTTTTCCGGCCGGGGGTCTGGAAACACCATATATTTT. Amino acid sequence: CASSFSGRGSGNTIYF.

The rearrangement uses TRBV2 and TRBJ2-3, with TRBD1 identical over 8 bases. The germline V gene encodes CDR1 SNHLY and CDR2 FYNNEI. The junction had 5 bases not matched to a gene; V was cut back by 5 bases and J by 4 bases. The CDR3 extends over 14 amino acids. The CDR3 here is CASSRDRSPDTQYF. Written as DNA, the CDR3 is TGTGCCAGCAGTCGGGACAGGTCCCCAGATACGCAGTATTTT. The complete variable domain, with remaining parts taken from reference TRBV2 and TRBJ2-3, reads EPEVTQTPSHQVTQMGQEVILRCVPISNHLYFYWYRQILGQKVEFLVSFYNNEISEKSEIFDDQFSVERPDGSNFTLKIRSTKLEDSAMYFCASSRDRSPDTQYFGPGTRLTVL.

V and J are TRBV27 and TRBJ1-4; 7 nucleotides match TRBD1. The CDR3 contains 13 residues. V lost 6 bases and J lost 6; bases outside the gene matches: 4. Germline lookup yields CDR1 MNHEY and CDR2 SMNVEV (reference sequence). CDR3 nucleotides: TGTGCCAGCAGCCAACAGGGGTATGAAAAACTGTTTTTT. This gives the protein CASSQQGYEKLFF.

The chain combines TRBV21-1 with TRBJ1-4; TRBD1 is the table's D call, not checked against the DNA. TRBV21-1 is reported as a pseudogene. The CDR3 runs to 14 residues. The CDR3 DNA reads TGTGCCAGCAGCAAACTGGGCTTGGATGAAAAACTGTTTTTT. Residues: CASSKLGLDEKLFF.

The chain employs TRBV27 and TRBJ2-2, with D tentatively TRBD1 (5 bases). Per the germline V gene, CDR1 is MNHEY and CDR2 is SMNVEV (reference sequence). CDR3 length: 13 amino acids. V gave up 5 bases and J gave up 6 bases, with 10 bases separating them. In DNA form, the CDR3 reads TGTGCCAGCAGTCGCCAGGGATCCGGGGAGCTGTTTTTT. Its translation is CASSRQGSGELFF.

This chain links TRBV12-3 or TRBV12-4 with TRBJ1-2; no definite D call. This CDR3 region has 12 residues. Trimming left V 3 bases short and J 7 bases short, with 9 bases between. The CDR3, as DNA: TGTGCCAGCAGTTTTAGGGATCTTGGCTACACCTTC. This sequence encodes CASSFRDLGYTF.

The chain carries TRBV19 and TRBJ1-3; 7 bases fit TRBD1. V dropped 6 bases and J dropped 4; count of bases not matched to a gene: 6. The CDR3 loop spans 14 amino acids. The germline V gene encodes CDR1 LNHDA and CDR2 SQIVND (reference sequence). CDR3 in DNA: TGTGCCAGTAGACTACAGGGGTCGGGAAACACCATATATTTT. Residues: CASRLQGSGNTIYF.

This chain's CDR3 is CAIGMEGSYTEAFF. CDR3 bases: TGTGCCATCGGGATGGAGGGCTCTTACACTGAAGCTTTCTTT. V is TRBV10-3 and J is TRBJ1-1; D unclear. Trimming cost V 8 bases and J 3 bases, with 16 bases left between them. Germline CDR1 and CDR2: ENHRY and SYGVKD. CDR3 length equals 14 residues.

The CDR3 DNA sequence: TGTGCCGTGAGGAAACAGGGGGCGCCCGGGGAGCTGTTTTTT. Translation: CAVRKQGAPGELFF. The chain links TRBV27 to TRBJ2-2, with 9 bases identical to TRBD1. With V trimmed by 11 bases and J by 6 bases, 10 bases remained unmatched. Per the germline V gene, CDR1 is MNHEY and CDR2 is SMNVEV (reference sequence). The CDR3 sequence is 14 residues long.

CDR3 loop: CASSLEGIEGAYNEQFF. The CDR3 nucleotides read TGTGCCAGCAGCTTAGAGGGGATTGAGGGAGCTTACAATGAGCAGTTCTTC. The V call is TRBV13, the J call TRBJ2-1; D is perhaps TRBD1 or TRBD2 (5 bases each). Trimming took off 1 base at V and 4 bases at J, with 17 bases between the two ends. Germline CDR1 reads PRHDT; CDR2 reads FYEKMQ (reference sequence). There are 17 residues in the CDR3.

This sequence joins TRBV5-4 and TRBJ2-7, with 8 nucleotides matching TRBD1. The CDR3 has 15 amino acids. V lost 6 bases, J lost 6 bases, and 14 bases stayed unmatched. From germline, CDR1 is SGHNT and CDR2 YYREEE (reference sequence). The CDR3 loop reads CASTPKRTGQAEQYF. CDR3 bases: TGTGCCAGCACCCCTAAACGGACAGGGCAAGCCGAGCAGTACTTC.

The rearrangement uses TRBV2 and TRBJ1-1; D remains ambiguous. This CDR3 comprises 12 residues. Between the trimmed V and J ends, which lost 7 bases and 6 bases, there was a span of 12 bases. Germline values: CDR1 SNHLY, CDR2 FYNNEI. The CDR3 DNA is TGTGCCAGCAAAGGACCTTCGCCTGAAGCTTTCTTT. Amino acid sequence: CASKGPSPEAFF.

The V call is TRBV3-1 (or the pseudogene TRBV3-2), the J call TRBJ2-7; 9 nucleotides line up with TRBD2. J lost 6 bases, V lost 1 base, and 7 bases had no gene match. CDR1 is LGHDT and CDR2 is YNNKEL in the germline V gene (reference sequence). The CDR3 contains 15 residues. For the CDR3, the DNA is TGTGCCAGCAGCCAAGGTATGGCGGGGGGGAGCGAGCAGTACTTC. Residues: CASSQGMAGGSEQYF.

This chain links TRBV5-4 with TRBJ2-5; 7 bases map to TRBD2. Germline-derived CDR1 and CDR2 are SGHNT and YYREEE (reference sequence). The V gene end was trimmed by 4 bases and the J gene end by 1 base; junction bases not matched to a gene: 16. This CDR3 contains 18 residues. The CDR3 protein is CASSVSGEPLAGQETQYF. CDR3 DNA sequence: TGTGCCAGCAGCGTCAGCGGGGAACCGTTGGCGGGCCAAGAGACCCAGTACTTC.